The entry below gives a single T cell receptor beta chain sequence along with its context. Its antigen is undetermined. Germline lookup yields CDR1 SGHVS and CDR2 FQNEAQ. The CDR3 has 20 amino acids. Losses at the gene ends were 5 bases for V and 5 bases for J; bases not matched to a gene: 16. This entry is derived from a study of cytomegalovirus exposure and HLA in healthy donors. Turning to the study itself: From about 179 million T cells, an earlier analysis saw roughly 110 million unique TCR beta sequences.

13 Jbeta primers and 60 Vbeta primers were used for the PCR. Method: immunoSEQ multiplex PCR; TCRdb's copy keeps in-frame clones and lacks some. Here the sample spans under 150,000 clones, 75% to 85% being singletons. Study conclusions and caveats: The authors later found HLA-associated TCR beta chains more clonally expanded than equally common others. In an earlier analysis, in fewer than 700 donors, most V segments appeared productive either ~90% or ~30% of the time.

This chain joins TRBV7-8 and TRBJ2-1, with 15 positions matching TRBD2. The TCR sequence derives from a woman aged 40 to 50 in good health and CMV-seronegative. Sequences were obtained from PBMCs. DNA for the CDR3: TGTGCCAGCAGCCAAATAAAGAAAGGACTAGCGGGAGGGCACGACAATGAGCAGTTCTTC. It yields the protein CASSQIKKGLAGGHDNEQFF.